This TCR beta chain was profiled in a study of human T cells and chemical hapten exposure. The time point: patch test 1, 2 weeks after DPC sensitization. The treatment was: therapeutic diphenylcyclopropenone sensitization with weekly scalp DPC. Authors' processing steps: TCRs per sample had a median of roughly 96,000 and ranged from 23,224 to 690,600. TCRdb analysed the RACE reads with MiXCR anew, one entry per CDR3 protein. TCRdb, not the authors, supplied the V and J calls. The table lists about 120,000 distinct CDR3 sequences, 12% to 15% of them singletons, with approximately 0.92% in the top ten. Between the trimmed V and J ends, which lost 3 bases and 2 bases, there was a span of 9 bases. Germline V gene lookup returns CDR1 MGHRA and CDR2 YSYEKL. The CDR3 is made up of 14 amino acids.

Material: whole blood, obtained in connection with sensitization to the hapten diphenylcyclopropenone (DPC). The gene calls are TRBV4-1 and TRBJ2-3; a weak D match, TRBD2 (6 bases). The clonotype comes from a young man with alopecia areata. Some clones in this sample may be carry-over from other donors' samples. The CDR3 protein is CASSQIAVTDTQYF. The CDR3 nucleotides read TGCGCCAGCAGCCAGATAGCGGTCACAGATACGCAGTATTTT.